The rows below give T cell receptor beta chains drawn from one sample of a study of blood T cell repertoires in COVID-19. The protocol was immunoSEQ multiplex PCR, while the TCRdb copy is restricted to in-frame clones and leaves out a portion. The sample lists tens of thousands of clones; 70% to 90% were seen once. Sequenced: peripheral blood. The receptors were sampled from a woman of 80 years or more with acute or convalescent COVID-19. The CDR3 runs from the conserved cysteine through the conserved F or W. D genes are given only for firm matches. Part of the rows lack a size; the others show once, few, many or a class for expanded clones.

>TRBJ1-3|once|NA|TRBV12-3/TRBV12-4
TGTGCCAGCAGTTCCCAGGGAAACACCATATATTTT
CASSSQGNTIYF
>TRBJ2-5|few|TRBD2|TRBV5-1
TGCGCCAGCAGCCGAGGCTCTAGCGGAAAAGAGACCCAGTACTTC
CASSRGSSGKETQYF
>TRBJ1-1|NA|TRBD1|TRBV9
TGTGCCAGCAGCGACCGGGACAGGAACACTGAAGCTTTCTTT
CASSDRDRNTEAFF
>TRBJ2-1|NA|TRBD2|TRBV7-8
TGTGCCAGCAGCTTGGGGACTAGCGGTGGTGAGCAGTTCTTC
CASSLGTSGGEQFF
>TRBJ1-1|NA|NA|TRBV20-1
TGCAGTGCTAGTTTACAGGTGAACACTGAAGCTTTCTTT
CSASLQVNTEAFF
>TRBJ1-6|NA|NA|TRBV19
TGTGCCAGTAGTGCGAATCTTAATTCACCCCTCCACTTT
CASSANLNSPLHF
>TRBJ1-5|NA|TRBD1|TRBV6-2/TRBV6-3
TGTGCCAGCAGTTACAACAGGGGTCAGCCCCAGCATTTT
CASSYNRGQPQHF
>TRBJ1-2|NA|NA|TRBV5-6
TGTGCCAGCAGCAAGACAGCGATACTCTATGGCTACACCTTC
CASSKTAILYGYTF
>TRBJ2-1|NA|NA|TRBV18
TGTGCCAGCTCACTCACATGGGCAAACTACAATGAGCAGTTCTTC
CASSLTWANYNEQFF
>TRBJ2-4|NA|NA|TRBV13
TGTGCCAGCAGCTTCCCCTTAGCCAAAAACATTCAGTACTTC
CASSFPLAKNIQYF
>TRBJ1-4|NA|TRBD1|TRBV28
TGTGCCAGCACCGGGACAGATGAAAAACTGTTTTTT
CASTGTDEKLFF
>TRBJ1-2|NA|NA|TRBV20-1
TGCAGTGCTAGTATAGAGAACAGATTAATCCACACCTTC
CSASIENRLIHTF
>TRBJ2-5|few|TRBD2|TRBV7-3
TGTGCCAGCAGCGCTGGGACTAGCGGCTACCAAGAGACCCAGTACTTC
CASSAGTSGYQETQYF
>TRBJ1-5|NA|NA|TRBV7-9
TGTGCCAGCAGCTTGGGCAGTTATAGCAATCAGCCCCAGCATTTT
CASSLGSYSNQPQHF
>TRBJ1-3|NA|NA|TRBV4-2
TGTGCCAGCAGCCAGAGGGACGGGAGCTCTGGAAACACCATATATTTT
CASSQRDGSSGNTIYF
>TRBJ1-5|NA|NA|TRBV10-3
TGTGCCATCAGTGAAAACCCGGGCAATCAGCCCCAGCATTTT
CAISENPGNQPQHF
>TRBJ2-1|few|TRBD1|TRBV5-4
TGTGCCAGCAGTAAACCGGGACAGGGGATCACTGAGCAGTTCTTC
CASSKPGQGITEQFF
>TRBJ1-2|NA|NA|TRBV27
TGTGCCAGCAGTTTAAGGCCAGGGGAGGGCTACACCTTC
CASSLRPGEGYTF
>TRBJ1-3|once|NA|TRBV18
TGTGCCAGCTCCTTTCCACAGGGTCAAGATGGAAACACCATATATTTT
CASSFPQGQDGNTIYF
>TRBJ2-2|NA|TRBD2|TRBV13
TGTGCCAGCAGCTTATCTGGGTCCGCGGGAGGGCTGAGCACCGGGGAGCTGTTTTTT
CASSLSGSAGGLSTGELFF
>TRBJ1-2|NA|NA|TRBV29-1
TGCAGCGTTGAGGAGGACCGCCTCTATGGCTACACCTTC
CSVEEDRLYGYTF
>TRBJ2-6|NA|TRBD1|TRBV11-2
TGTGCCAGCAGCTTAGGGACAGGGGCTGGGGCCAACGTCCTGACTTTC
CASSLGTGAGANVLTF
>TRBJ2-5|NA|NA|TRBV9
TGTGCCAGCAGCCCCCTACTAGCCCTCCAAGAGACCCAGTACTTC
CASSPLLALQETQYF
>TRBJ1-4|few|TRBD1|TRBV24-1
TGTGCCACCAGTGATCCGGGACAGGGACCGGGAAAACTGTTTTTT
CATSDPGQGPGKLFF
>TRBJ1-2|once|NA|TRBV25-1
TGTGCCAGCAACGACAGTCACTATGGCTACACCTTC
CASNDSHYGYTF
>TRBJ2-1|once|TRBD1|TRBV7-7
TGTGCTAGCAGCGCAGCCGGGACAGGGGATAATGAGCAGTTCTTC
CASSAAGTGDNEQFF
>TRBJ1-3|NA|NA|TRBV18
TGTGCCAGCTCACCTTCGGGGGTGCTTGGAAACACCATATATTTT
CASSPSGVLGNTIYF
>TRBJ2-5|NA|TRBD2|TRBV30
TGTGCCTGGAGAACGGGAGGGCGCGAGACCCAGTACTTC
CAWRTGGRETQYF
>TRBJ1-4|NA|NA|TRBV9
TGTGCCAGCAGCGCACAGATTGCAACTAATGAAAAACTGTTTTTT
CASSAQIATNEKLFF
>TRBJ1-1|once|TRBD1|TRBV7-8
TGTGCCAGCAGCTTAGAGGGGGCCACTGAAGCTTTCTTT
CASSLEGATEAFF
>TRBJ2-7|NA|TRBD2|TRBV28
TGTGCCAGCAGTTACAACCTAGAGCAGGGACTAGCGGGAAGCTACGAGCAGTACTTC
CASSYNLEQGLAGSYEQYF
>TRBJ1-5|NA|NA|TRBV6-5
TGTGCCGGTGGGCTCGGCAATCAGCCCCAGCATTTT
CAGGLGNQPQHF
>TRBJ2-3|NA|NA|TRBV11-1
TGTGCCAGCAGCTTAGGACTAATCCCAGATACGCAGTATTTT
CASSLGLIPDTQYF
>TRBJ2-2|NA|NA|TRBV6-2/TRBV6-3
TGTGCCAGCAGTGATGGGAAAAGGGGAGGCACCGGGGAGCTGTTTTTT
CASSDGKRGGTGELFF
>TRBJ1-4|NA|TRBD1|TRBV27
TGTGCCAGCAGTTTAGAGGGGGCAGGTAATGAAAAACTGTTTTTT
CASSLEGAGNEKLFF
>TRBJ2-3|NA|NA|TRBV4-3
TGCGCCAGCAGCCTTGGGGACACGAGCACAGATACGCAGTATTTT
CASSLGDTSTDTQYF
>TRBJ2-5|NA|TRBD2|TRBV7-3
TGTGCCAGCAGCGTTAGCGGGGGGGCCCGGGAGACCCAGTACTTC
CASSVSGGARETQYF